These 4 T cell receptor beta chains share one sample of origin, sequenced in a study of tumor-infiltrating lymphocytes in localized non-small cell lung cancer. Some clones are missing from TCRdb's copy, which holds only in-frame ones; the method was immunoSEQ multiplex PCR. The sample holds fewer than 12,000 clones, about 60% seen once. The specimen was lung tumor tissue. The receptors stem from a human donor with non-small cell lung cancer.

The chain has TRBV13 and TRBJ2-7; weak D call: TRBD2 (7 bases). Germline V CDR1 and CDR2: PRHDT, FYEKMQ (reference sequence). Trimming cost V 4 bases and J 5 bases, with 9 bases left between them. This CDR3 contains 12 residues. The CDR3 spells CASSWGGDEQYF. Written as DNA, the CDR3 is TGTGCCAGCAGCTGGGGGGGCGACGAGCAGTACTTC.

V usage is TRBV7-8 and J usage is TRBJ2-7; no clear D gene. The germline CDR1 and CDR2 sequences are SGHVS and FQNEAQ. The CDR3 consists of 14 residues. V dropped 1 base and J dropped 9 bases, with 16 bases sitting between them. As DNA, the CDR3 is TGTGCCAGCAGCTTAGGTTCTCTCGTTGGTCCGCAGTACTTC. Protein product: CASSLGSLVGPQYF.

The chain recombines TRBV27 with TRBJ1-1; tentative D call: TRBD1 (6 bases). V was cut by 4 bases and J by 4 bases, with 13 bases left in between. Germline CDR1 MNHEY, CDR2 SMNVEV (reference sequence). The CDR3 consists of 14 residues. The CDR3 bases are TGTGCCAGCAGTTCCTTACAGGGTCGCACTGAAGCTTTCTTT. Its protein product is CASSSLQGRTEAFF.

This clone occurred a few times. This chain uses TRBV5-4 with TRBJ1-5, with D possibly being TRBD1 (5 bases). Trimming cost V 4 bases and J 2 bases, with 13 bases left between them. The CDR3 has 15 residues. CDR1 and CDR2 (germline): SGHNT, YYREEE (reference sequence). The CDR3 bases are TGTGCCAGCAGCCGGGACGGTAGGGGCAATCAGCCCCAGCATTTT. Translated, it gives CASSRDGRGNQPQHF.